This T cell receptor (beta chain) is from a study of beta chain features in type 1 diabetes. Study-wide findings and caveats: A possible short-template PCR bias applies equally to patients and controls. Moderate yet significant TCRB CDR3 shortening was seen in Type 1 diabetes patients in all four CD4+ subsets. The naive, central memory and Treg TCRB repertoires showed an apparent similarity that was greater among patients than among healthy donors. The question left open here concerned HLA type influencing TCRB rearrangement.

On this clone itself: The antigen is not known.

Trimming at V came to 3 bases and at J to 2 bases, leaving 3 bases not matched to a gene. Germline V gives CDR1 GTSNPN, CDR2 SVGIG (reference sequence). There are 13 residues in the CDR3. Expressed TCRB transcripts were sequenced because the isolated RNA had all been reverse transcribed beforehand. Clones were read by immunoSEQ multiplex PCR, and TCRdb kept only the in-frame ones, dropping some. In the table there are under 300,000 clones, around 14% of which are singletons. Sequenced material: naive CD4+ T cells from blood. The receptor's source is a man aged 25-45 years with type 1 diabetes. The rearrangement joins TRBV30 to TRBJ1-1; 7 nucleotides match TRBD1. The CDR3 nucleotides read TGTGCCTGGAGCCGGGACAGTAACACTGAAGCTTTCTTT. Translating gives CAWSRDSNTEAFF.